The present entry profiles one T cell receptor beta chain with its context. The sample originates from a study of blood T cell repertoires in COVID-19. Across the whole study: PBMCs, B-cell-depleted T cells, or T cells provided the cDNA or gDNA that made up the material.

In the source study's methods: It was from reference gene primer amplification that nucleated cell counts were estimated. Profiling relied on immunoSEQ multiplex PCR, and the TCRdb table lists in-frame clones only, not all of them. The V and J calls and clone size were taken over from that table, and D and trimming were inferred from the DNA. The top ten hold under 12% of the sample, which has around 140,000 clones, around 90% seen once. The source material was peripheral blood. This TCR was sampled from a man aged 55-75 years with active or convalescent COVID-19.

The DNA of the CDR3 is TGTGCCAGCAGCCCAAATGCGCTAGCGGGCAATGAGCAGTTCTTC. It is translated as CASSPNALAGNEQFF. The chain links TRBV11-3 to TRBJ2-1, with 8 bases lining up with TRBD2. V lost 5 bases and J lost 6; bases outside the gene matches: 9. Germline V gene sequence: CDR1 SGHNT, CDR2 YENEEA. The CDR3 contains 15 residues.